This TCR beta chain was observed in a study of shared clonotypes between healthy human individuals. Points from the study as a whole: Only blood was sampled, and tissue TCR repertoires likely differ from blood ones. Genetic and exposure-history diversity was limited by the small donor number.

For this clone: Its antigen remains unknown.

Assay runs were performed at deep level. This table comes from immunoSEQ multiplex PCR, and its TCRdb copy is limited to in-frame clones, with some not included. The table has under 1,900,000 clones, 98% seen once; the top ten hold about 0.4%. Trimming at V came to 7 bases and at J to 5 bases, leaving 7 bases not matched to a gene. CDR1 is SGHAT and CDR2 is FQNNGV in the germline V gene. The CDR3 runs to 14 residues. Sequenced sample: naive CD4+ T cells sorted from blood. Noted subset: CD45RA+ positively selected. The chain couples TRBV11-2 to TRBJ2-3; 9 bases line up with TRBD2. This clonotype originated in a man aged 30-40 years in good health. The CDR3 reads CASTPSGILDTQYF. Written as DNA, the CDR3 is TGTGCCAGCACCCCTAGCGGGATCTTAGATACGCAGTATTTT.